Listed here are 6 T cell receptor beta chains from one sample, sequenced in a study of neurological immune-mediated disorders. A single record per CDR3 protein comes from TCRdb applying MiXCR to the 5' RACE reads. Of tens of thousands of distinct CDR3 sequences in the sample, approximately 5.2% were seen once. Sequenced: PBMCs. The receptors shown here come from a man aged 18 to 30 with multiple sclerosis.

This clonotype was observed many times. The chain carries TRBV20-1 and TRBJ2-7; D may match TRBD1 or TRBD2 (5 bases each). Looked up from germline, CDR1 is DFQATT and CDR2 is SNEGSKA (reference sequence). The V and J ends lost 0 bases and 4 bases respectively, with 19 bases between them. The CDR3 runs 16 residues. The CDR3, as DNA: TGCAGTGCTAGAGATCTTCCGGGGCGGAGGTCATACGAGCAGTACTTC. Protein product: CSARDLPGRRSYEQYF.

This clonotype was picked up many times. The chain links TRBV9 to TRBJ1-4, with D perhaps matching TRBD1 (6 bases). V was shortened by 0 bases and J by 2 bases, with 8 bases between the two germline ends. This CDR3 has 15 amino acids. CDR1 SGDLS and CDR2 YYNGEE come from the germline V gene. The DNA for the CDR3 is TGTGCCAGCAGCGTAGACCAGGGGACTAATGAAAAACTGTTTTTT. It translates to CASSVDQGTNEKLFF.

The chain links TRBV20-1 to TRBJ2-7; 7 bases line up with TRBD2. CDR3 size: 14 residues. The junction had 12 bases not matched to a gene; V was cut back by 3 bases and J by 7 bases. Germline V lookup: CDR1 DFQATT, CDR2 SNEGSKA (reference sequence). The CDR3 DNA sequence: TGCAGTGCTAGCCGCGGGGGAAGGGGAAAAGAGCAGTACTTC. Protein sequence: CSASRGGRGKEQYF.

As concerns this clonotype: Given a much more abundant clone one base away, this may be a read error. The chain has TRBV20-1 and TRBJ2-3; a weak D match, TRBD1 (6 bases). The CDR3 is 15 amino acids. V was trimmed by 1 base and J by 2 bases, leaving 13 bases between them. CDR1 and CDR2 from the germline V gene are DFQATT and SNEGSKA (reference sequence). CDR3 protein: CSARVSDRTTDTQYF. CDR3 sequence (DNA): TGCAGTGCTAGAGTTTCGGACAGAACCACAGATACGCAGTATTTT.

Of note for this clonotype: Given a much more abundant clone one base away, this may be a read error. The chain links TRBV5-6 to TRBJ2-7; no clear D. From germline, CDR1 is SGHDT and CDR2 YYEEEE. The CDR3 loop spans 15 amino acids. V was shortened by 0 bases and J by 6 bases, with 16 bases between the two germline ends. Written as DNA, the CDR3 is TGTGCCAGCAGCTTGGTTCTTCATGGCCGTGGCGAGCAGTACTTC. This gives the protein CASSLVLHGRGEQYF.

This clonotype was found many times. V usage is TRBV20-1 and J usage is TRBJ2-7, with 8 bases aligning to TRBD2. CDR1 DFQATT and CDR2 SNEGSKA come from the germline V gene (reference sequence). The CDR3 is made up of 14 amino acids. Losses at the gene ends were 0 bases for V and 6 bases for J; bases not matched to a gene: 7. The DNA of the CDR3 is TGCAGTGCTAGAGATGACGGACTAGCAAGCGAGCAGTACTTC. Translation gives CSARDDGLASEQYF.